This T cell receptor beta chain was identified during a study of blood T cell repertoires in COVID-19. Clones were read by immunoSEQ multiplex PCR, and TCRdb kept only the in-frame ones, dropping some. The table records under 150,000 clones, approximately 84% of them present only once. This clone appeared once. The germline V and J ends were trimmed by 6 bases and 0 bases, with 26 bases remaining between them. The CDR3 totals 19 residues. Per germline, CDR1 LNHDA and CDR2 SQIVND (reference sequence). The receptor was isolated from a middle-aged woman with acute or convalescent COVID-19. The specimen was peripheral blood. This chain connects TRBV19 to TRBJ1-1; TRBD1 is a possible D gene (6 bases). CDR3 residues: CASSHTIGGLGPMNTEAFF. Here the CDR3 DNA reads TGTGCCAGTAGCCACACTATCGGGGGGCTCGGCCCAATGAACACTGAAGCTTTCTTT.